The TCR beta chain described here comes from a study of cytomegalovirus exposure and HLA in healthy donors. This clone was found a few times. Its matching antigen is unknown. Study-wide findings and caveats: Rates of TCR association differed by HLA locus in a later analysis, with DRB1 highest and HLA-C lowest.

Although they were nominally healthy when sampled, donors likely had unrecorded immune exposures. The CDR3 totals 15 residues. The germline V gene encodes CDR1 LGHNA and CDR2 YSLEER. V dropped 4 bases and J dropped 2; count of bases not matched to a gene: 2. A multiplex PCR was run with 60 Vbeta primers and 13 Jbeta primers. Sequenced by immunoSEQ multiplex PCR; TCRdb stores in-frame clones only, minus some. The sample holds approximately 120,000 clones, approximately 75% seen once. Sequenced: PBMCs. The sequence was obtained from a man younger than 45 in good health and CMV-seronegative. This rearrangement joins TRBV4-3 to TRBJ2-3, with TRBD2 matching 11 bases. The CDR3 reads CASSRLAGPTDTQYF. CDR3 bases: TGCGCCAGCAGCCGACTAGCGGGGCCCACAGATACGCAGTATTTT.